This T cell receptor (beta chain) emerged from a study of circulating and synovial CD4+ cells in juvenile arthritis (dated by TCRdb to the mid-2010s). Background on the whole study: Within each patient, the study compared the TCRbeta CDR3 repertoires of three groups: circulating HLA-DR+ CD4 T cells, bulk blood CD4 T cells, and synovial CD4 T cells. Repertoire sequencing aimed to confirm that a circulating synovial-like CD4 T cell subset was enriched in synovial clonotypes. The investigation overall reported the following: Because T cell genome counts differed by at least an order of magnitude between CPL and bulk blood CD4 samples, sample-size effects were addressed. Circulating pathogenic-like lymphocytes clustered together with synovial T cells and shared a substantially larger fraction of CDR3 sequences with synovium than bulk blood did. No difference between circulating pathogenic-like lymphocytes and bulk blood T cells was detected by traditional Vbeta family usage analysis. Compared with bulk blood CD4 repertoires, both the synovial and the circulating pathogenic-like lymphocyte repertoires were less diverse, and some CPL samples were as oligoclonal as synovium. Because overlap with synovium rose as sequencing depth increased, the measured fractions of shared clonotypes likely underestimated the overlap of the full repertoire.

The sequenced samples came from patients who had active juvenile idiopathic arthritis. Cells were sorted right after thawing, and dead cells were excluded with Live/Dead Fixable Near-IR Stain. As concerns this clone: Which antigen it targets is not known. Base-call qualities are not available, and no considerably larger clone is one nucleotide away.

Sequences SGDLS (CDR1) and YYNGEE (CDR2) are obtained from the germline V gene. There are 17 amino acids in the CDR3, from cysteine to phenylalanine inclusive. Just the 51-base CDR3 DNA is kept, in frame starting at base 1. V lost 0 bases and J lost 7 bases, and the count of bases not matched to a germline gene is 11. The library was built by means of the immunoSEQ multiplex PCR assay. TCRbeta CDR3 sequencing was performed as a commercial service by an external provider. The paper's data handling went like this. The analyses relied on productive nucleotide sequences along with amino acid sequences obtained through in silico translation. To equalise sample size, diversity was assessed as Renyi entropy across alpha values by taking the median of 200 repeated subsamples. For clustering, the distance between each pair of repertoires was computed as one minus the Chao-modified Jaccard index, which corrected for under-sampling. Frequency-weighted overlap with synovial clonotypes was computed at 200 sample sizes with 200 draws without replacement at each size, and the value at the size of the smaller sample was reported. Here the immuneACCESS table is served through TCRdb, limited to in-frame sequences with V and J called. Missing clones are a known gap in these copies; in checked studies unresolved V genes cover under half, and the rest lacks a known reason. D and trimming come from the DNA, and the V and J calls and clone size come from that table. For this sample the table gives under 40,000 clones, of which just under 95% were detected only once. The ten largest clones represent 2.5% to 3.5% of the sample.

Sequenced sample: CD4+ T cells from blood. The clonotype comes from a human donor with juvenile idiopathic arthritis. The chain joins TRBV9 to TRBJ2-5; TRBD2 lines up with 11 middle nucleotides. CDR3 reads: CASSVGDSGRATGTQYF. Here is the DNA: TGTGCCAGCAGCGTAGGTGATAGCGGGAGGGCCACGGGGACCCAGTACTTC.